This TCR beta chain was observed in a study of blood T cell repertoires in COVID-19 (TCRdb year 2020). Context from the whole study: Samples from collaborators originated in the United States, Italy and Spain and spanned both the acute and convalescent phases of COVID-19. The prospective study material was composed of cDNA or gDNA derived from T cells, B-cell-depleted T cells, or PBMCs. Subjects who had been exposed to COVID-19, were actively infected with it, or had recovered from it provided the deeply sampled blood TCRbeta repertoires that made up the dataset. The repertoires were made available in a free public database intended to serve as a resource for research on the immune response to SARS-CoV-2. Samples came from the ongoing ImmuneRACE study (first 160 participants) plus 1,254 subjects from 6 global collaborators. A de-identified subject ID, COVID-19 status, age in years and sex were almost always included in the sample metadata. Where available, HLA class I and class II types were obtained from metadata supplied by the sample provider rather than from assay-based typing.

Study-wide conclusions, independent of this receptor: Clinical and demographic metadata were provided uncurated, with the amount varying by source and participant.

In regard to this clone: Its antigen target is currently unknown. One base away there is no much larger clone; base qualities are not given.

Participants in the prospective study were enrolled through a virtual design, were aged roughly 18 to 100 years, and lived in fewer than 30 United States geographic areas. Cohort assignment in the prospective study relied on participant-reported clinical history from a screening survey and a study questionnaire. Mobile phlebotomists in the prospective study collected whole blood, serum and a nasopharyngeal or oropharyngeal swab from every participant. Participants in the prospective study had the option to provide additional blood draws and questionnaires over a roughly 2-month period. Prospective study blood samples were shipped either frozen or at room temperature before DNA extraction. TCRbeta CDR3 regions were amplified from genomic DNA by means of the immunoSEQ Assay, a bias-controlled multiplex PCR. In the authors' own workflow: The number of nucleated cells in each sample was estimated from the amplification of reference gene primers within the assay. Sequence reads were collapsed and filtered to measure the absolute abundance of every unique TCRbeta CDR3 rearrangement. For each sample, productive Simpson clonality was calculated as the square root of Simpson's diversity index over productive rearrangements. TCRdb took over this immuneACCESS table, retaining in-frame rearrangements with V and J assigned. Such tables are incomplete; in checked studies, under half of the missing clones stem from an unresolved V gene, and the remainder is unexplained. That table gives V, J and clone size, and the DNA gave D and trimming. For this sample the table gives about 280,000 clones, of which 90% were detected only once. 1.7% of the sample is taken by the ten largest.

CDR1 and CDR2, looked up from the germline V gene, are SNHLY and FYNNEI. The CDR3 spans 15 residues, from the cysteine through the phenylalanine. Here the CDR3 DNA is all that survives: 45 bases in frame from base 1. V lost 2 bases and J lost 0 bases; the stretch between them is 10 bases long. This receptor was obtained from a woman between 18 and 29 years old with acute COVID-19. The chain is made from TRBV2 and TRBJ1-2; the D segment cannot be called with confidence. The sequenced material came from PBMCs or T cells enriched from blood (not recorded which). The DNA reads TGTGCCAGCAGTGAATATGAGGCGCCTAACTATGGCTACACCTTC. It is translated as CASSEYEAPNYGYTF.